This T cell receptor beta chain was retrieved from a study of T cell responses to AZD1222 COVID-19 vaccine. Study results and limitations: The repertoires were collected only after the peak T cell response. There were vaccine-associated CD4 TCRs across spike, dominant at 160-218 and 743-854. Unmutated variant regions reportedly attract nearly half of all spike-specific TCRs.

As to this clone: What it recognizes is unknown.

TCRdb's table, derived via immunoSEQ multiplex PCR, lists solely in-frame clones and lacks some. Here the sample spans about 84,000 clones, 70% to 90% being singletons. The length of the CDR3 is 14 residues. The V end was cut by 7 bases, the J end by 7 bases, with 19 bases between. The germline V gene has CDR1 SNHLY and CDR2 FYNNEI. The input for sequencing was peripheral blood, taken on day 0 of AZD1222 vaccination. V gene TRBV2 combines with J gene TRBJ1-1; D unresolved. The clonotype was recovered from an adult in good health. This chain's CDR3 is CASTPGSPSGEAFF. CDR3 nucleotide sequence: TGTGCCAGCACCCCGGGATCCCCCTCGGGTGAAGCTTTCTTT. Using reference TRBV2 and TRBJ1-1 for the parts outside the CDR3, the full variable domain is EPEVTQTPSHQVTQMGQEVILRCVPISNHLYFYWYRQILGQKVEFLVSFYNNEISEKSEIFDDQFSVERPDGSNFTLKIRSTKLEDSAMYFCASTPGSPSGEAFFGQGTRLTVV.